What follows are 26 T cell receptor beta chains derived from one specimen sequenced in a study of T cell clonality in common variable immunodeficiency. Profiling relied on immunoSEQ multiplex PCR, and the TCRdb table lists in-frame clones only, not all of them. Listed here are some 42,000 clones without any singletons, the top ten holding over 1.1%. The material sequenced was peripheral blood mononuclear cells. These receptors were collected from a person aged 18 to 69 in good health.

This clone was observed many times. Read data end 3 residues before the CDR3 end; the end is taken from the germline J gene. The rearrangement links TRBV5-1 to TRBJ2-7; TRBD1 aligns across 8 bases. The germline V gene encodes CDR1 SGHRS and CDR2 YFSETQ. After removal of 4 bases from V and 2 bases from J, the junction contained 8 bases not matched to a gene. The CDR3 sequence is 15 residues long. The CDR3 bases that were read are TGCGCCAGCAGCCCGGACAGGGTTTTAACCTACGAG. It translates to CASSPDRVLTYE. The full CDR3 protein reads CASSPDRVLTYEQYF. Full variable domain (rest looked up from reference TRBV5-1 and TRBJ2-7): KAGVTQTPRYLIKTRGQQVTLSCSPISGHRSVSWYQQTPGQGLQFLFEYFSETQRNKGNFPGRFSGRQFSNSRSEMNVSTLELGDSALYLCASSPDRVLTYEQYFGPGTRLTVT.

This clone was detected ten times or more. The CDR3 loop is CASSPGIGTEAFF. The sequenced part of the CDR3 DNA is TGTGCCAGCAGCCCAGGAATAGGCACTGAA. The genes are TRBV11-3 and TRBJ1-1; D unclear. The CDR3 end is not reached by the read, which stops 3 residues before it; the germline J gene fills it in. Trimming removed 5 bases at V and 4 bases at J, with 11 bases between. Germline CDR1 is SGHNT and CDR2 is YENEEA. The CDR3 is made up of 13 amino acids.

About this clone itself: Coverage ceases 3 residues before the CDR3 finishes, and the germline J gene fills in the end. The chain couples TRBV7-8 to TRBJ1-6, with D hard to call. The CDR3 has 15 residues. With 5 bases removed from V and 7 bases from J, the gap between germline ends came to 15 bases. Germline CDR1 reads SGHVS; CDR2 reads FQNEAQ. The CDR3 DNA, read in part, is TGTGCCAGCAGCCATCTAGACGATCTAAATTCACCC. Protein product: CASSHLDDLNSP. The full CDR3 sequence reads CASSHLDDLNSPLHF.

This clone was recorded at least ten times. The sequence runs out 3 residues before the end of the CDR3; the remainder is reconstructed from the germline J gene. The chain links TRBV6-2 or TRBV6-3 to TRBJ1-2, with TRBD1 matching 8 bases. Germline CDR1 is MNHEY and CDR2 is SVGEGT. J gave up 2 bases and V 5 bases, and 7 bases lay outside the gene matches. This CDR3 comprises 15 residues. The CDR3 DNA, read in part, is TGTGCCAGCAGTGCTCACGGGACAGGCAACTATGGC. Translating gives CASSAHGTGNYG. The complete CDR3 reads CASSAHGTGNYGYTF.

This clone was seen repeatedly, ten times or more. Read sequence stops 3 residues before the CDR3 end, and the germline J gene provides the missing end. The chain joins TRBV7-4 to TRBJ2-7; possible D gene TRBD2, 5 bases. Germline lookup yields CDR1 SGHVT and CDR2 SQSDAQ. This CDR3 comprises 14 residues. Trimming cost V 4 bases and J 6 bases, with 16 bases left between them. The covered CDR3 bases are TGTGCCAGCAGCTCAGCCGGCGCTAGCAGCGAG. This gives the protein CASSSAGASSE. The CDR3 in its entirety is CASSSAGASSEQYF.

This clone was seen repeatedly, ten times or more. The read halts 3 residues ahead of the CDR3 end, with the missing end drawn from the germline J gene. The gene calls are TRBV19 and TRBJ1-5; D may be TRBD1 (5 bases). Trimming pared 4 bases from V and 1 base from J, leaving 11 bases between. This CDR3 is 15 amino acids long. Germline-derived CDR1 and CDR2 are LNHDA and SQIVND (reference sequence). CDR3 DNA (partial): TGTGCCAGTAGTACCTATGGGGGGAGCAATCAGCCC. It translates to CASSTYGGSNQP. The complete CDR3 reads CASSTYGGSNQPQHF.

Of note for this clone: Read sequence stops 3 residues before the CDR3 end, and the germline J gene provides the missing end. The rearrangement joins TRBV7-3 to TRBJ2-3, with D possibly matching TRBD2 (6 bases). CDR3 length: 13 residues. The V end lost 5 bases, the J end lost 6 bases, and 12 bases lay between the germline ends. Germline CDR1 is SGHTA and CDR2 is FQGTGA. This CDR3 is CASSRGSGDTQYF. Partial CDR3 DNA: TGTGCCAGCAGCCGGGGGTCCGGTGATACG.

This clone was seen a handful of times. The sequenced fragment ends 3 residues before the CDR3 boundary, so the rest is inferred from the germline J gene. The chain combines TRBV7-2 with TRBJ1-2, with a weak D call TRBD1 (5 bases). The CDR3 consists of 13 residues. Per the germline V gene, CDR1 is SGHTA and CDR2 is FQGNSA. The DNA read from the CDR3 is TGTGCCAGCAGCTTAGATCTTGTAGGGGAG. This sequence encodes CASSLDLVGE. The full CDR3 protein is CASSLDLVGEYTF.

This clone was picked up many times. The read comes to an end 3 residues before the CDR3 does, leaving the germline J gene to fill in the end. The J gene is TRBJ2-7, the V gene TRBV20-1; weak D call: TRBD1 (6 bases). The germline V gene encodes CDR1 DFQATT and CDR2 SNEGSKA (reference sequence). The CDR3 runs 15 residues. Between the trimmed V and J ends, which lost 7 bases and 2 bases, there was a span of 21 bases. The DNA read from the CDR3 is TGCAGTGGACGCGCGACAGGCATTGCCGCCTACGAG. Translating it yields CSGRATGIAAYE. The CDR3, in full, reads CSGRATGIAAYEQYF.

This clone was counted ten times or more. The CDR3 extends 3 residues past the end of the read, so its final part is completed from the germline J gene. The chain recombines TRBV2 with TRBJ2-4, with unresolved D. The CDR3 is made up of 16 amino acids. V lost 1 base, J lost 1 base, and 11 bases lay in between. Per the germline V gene, CDR1 is SNHLY and CDR2 is FYNNEI. CDR3 residues: CASSEVPLGAKNIQYF. The DNA read from the CDR3 is TGTGCCAGCAGTGAAGTTCCTCTAGGTGCCAAAAACATT.

This clone has ten or more counts. The read ends 3 residues shy of where the CDR3 ends; the end is completed using the germline J gene. This sequence joins TRBV5-1 and TRBJ2-3; D is possibly TRBD2 (5 bases). The germline V and J ends were trimmed by 0 bases and 1 base, with 12 bases remaining between them. CDR1 is SGHRS and CDR2 is YFSETQ in the germline V gene. CDR3 size: 16 residues. CDR3: CASSLGSSPRTDTQYF. The sequenced CDR3 bases are TGCGCCAGCAGCTTGGGGTCTAGCCCCCGCACAGATACG.

This clone was counted at least ten times. The CDR3 goes on 3 residues after the read ends, and that part is filled in from the germline J gene. The chain employs TRBV4-2 and TRBJ1-2; 7 positions agree with TRBD1. Germline CDR1 and CDR2: LGHNA and YNFKEQ. V gave up 2 bases and J gave up 7 bases; unmatched junction bases: 13. This CDR3 region has 16 residues. The sequenced part of the CDR3 DNA is TGTGCCAGCAGCCAAAGGACAGGTCACTTCGCAAGTGGC. This sequence encodes CASSQRTGHFASG. The CDR3 in full is CASSQRTGHFASGYTF.

This clone was observed at least ten times. The CDR3 end is not reached by the read, which stops 3 residues before it; the germline J gene fills it in. The V and J genes are TRBV7-2 and TRBJ1-5; maybe TRBD1 (6 bases). Germline CDR1 SGHTA, CDR2 FQGNSA. Trimming removed 5 bases at V and 6 bases at J, with 11 bases between. The CDR3 runs to 13 residues. The chain's CDR3 is CASSPNRAQPQHF. Partial CDR3 DNA: TGTGCCAGCAGCCCCAACAGGGCTCAGCCC. Together with reference TRBV7-2 and TRBJ1-5, the CDR3 gives the full variable domain: GAGVSQSPSNKVTEKGKDVELRCDPISGHTALYWYRQSLGQGLEFLIYFQGNSAPDKSGLPSDRFSAERTGGSVSTLTIQRTQQEDSAVYLCASSPNRAQPQHFGDGTRLSIL.

Of note for this clone: Coverage ceases 3 residues before the CDR3 finishes, and the germline J gene fills in the end. The chain is built from TRBV30 and TRBJ1-2; D might be TRBD1 (5 bases). The CDR3 has 19 residues. Germline assignment: CDR1 GTSNPN and CDR2 SVGIG (reference sequence). The CDR3 here is CAWSPSQPGLAVRPYDYTF. The DNA read from the CDR3 is TGTGCCTGGAGTCCCAGCCAACCGGGACTAGCGGTCCGCCCCTACGAC.

This clone was recorded many times. The read is 3 residues too short to cover the CDR3 end, so that end is filled in from the germline J gene. The chain joins TRBV14 to TRBJ2-1, with D unresolved. Germline lookup yields CDR1 SGHDN and CDR2 FVKESK. The CDR3 spans 14 residues. Trimming left V 1 base short and J 4 bases short, with 8 bases between. The CDR3 region is CASSQGAFYNEQFF. Partial CDR3 DNA: TGTGCCAGCAGCCAAGGGGCATTTTACAATGAG. Drawing the rest from reference TRBV14 and TRBJ2-1, the complete variable domain is EAGVTQFPSHSVIEKGQTVTLRCDPISGHDNLYWYRRVMGKEIKFLLHFVKESKQDESGMPNNRFLAERTGGTYSTLKVQPAELEDSGVYFCASSQGAFYNEQFFGPGTRLTVL.

This clone was observed at least ten times. The CDR3 end is not reached by the read, which stops 3 residues before it; the germline J gene fills it in. The chain is built from TRBV20-1 and TRBJ2-1, with TRBD1 matching over 9 bases. Germline CDR1 reads DFQATT; CDR2 reads SNEGSKA (reference sequence). With 4 bases clipped from V and 7 bases from J, the junction kept 11 bases outside the gene matches. The CDR3 is 15 amino acids. The CDR3 here is CSATGTGKVGNEQFF. Partial CDR3 DNA: TGCAGTGCTACCGGGACAGGGAAGGTGGGTAATGAG.

This clone was recorded many times. Sequencing ends 3 residues short of the CDR3 end; the germline J gene provides the rest. This chain connects TRBV6-1 to TRBJ2-7; 8 bases match TRBD1. The CDR3 has 15 residues. With 3 bases clipped from V and 6 bases from J, the junction kept 10 bases outside the gene matches. Germline V gene sequence: CDR1 MNHNS, CDR2 SASEGT. The sequenced CDR3 bases are TGTGCCAGCAGTGACTGGGTCAGGGGGCAGCCCGAG. It codes for CASSDWVRGQPE. From start to end, the CDR3 is CASSDWVRGQPEQYF.

This clone has at least ten counts. The read stops 3 residues short of the end of the CDR3; the missing end is completed from the germline J gene. J is TRBJ1-5 and V is TRBV6-1; 7 bases fit TRBD1. There are 17 residues in the CDR3. J lost 4 bases, V lost 1 base, and 10 bases had no gene match. Germline V gene data show CDR1 as MNHNS and CDR2 as SASEGT. This CDR3 reads CASSEGINRGYNQPQHF. CDR3 DNA (partial): TGTGCCAGCAGTGAAGGAATAAACAGGGGATATAATCAGCCC.

This clone was observed many times. The read terminates 3 residues ahead of where the CDR3 ends, so the germline J gene completes it. The chain employs TRBV10-3 and TRBJ2-2, with 8 bases fitting TRBD1. V lost 2 bases, J lost 5 bases, and 7 bases stayed unmatched. This CDR3 spans 16 amino acids. The germline gives CDR1 ENHRY, CDR2 SYGVKD. Partial CDR3 DNA: TGTGCCATCAGTGAGCAGCGGACAGGGTGGACCGGGGAG. Translation: CAISEQRTGWTGE. The full CDR3 protein is CAISEQRTGWTGELFF.

This clone was seen at least ten times. The CDR3 sequence is CASTNWGVYTYEQYF. The part of the CDR3 DNA that was read is TGTGCCAGCACCAACTGGGGGGTATACACCTACGAG. V and J are TRBV5-6 and TRBJ2-7; a weak D match, TRBD2 (6 bases). The CDR3 end is not reached by the read, which stops 3 residues before it; the germline J gene fills it in. Germline CDR1 is SGHDT and CDR2 is YYEEEE. The CDR3 length is 15 residues. Trimming left V 6 bases short and J 2 bases short, with 18 bases between.

This clone was counted many times. The sequence runs out 3 residues before the end of the CDR3; the remainder is reconstructed from the germline J gene. The chain combines TRBV4-2 with TRBJ2-1, with TRBD2 matching over 7 bases. Germline trimming cut 3 bases from V and 1 base from J; bases unmatched to any gene: 9. The CDR3 runs 17 residues. Germline lookup yields CDR1 LGHNA and CDR2 YNFKEQ. CDR3 DNA (partial): TGTGCCAGCAGCCACCCTCGGGGGAGGGAATCCTACAATGAG. Amino acid sequence: CASSHPRGRESYNE. The full CDR3 sequence reads CASSHPRGRESYNEQFF.

This clone was counted many times. The read terminates 3 residues before the CDR3 end, so the remaining end is supplied by the germline J gene. V and J are TRBV30 and TRBJ2-7, with 11 bases matching TRBD2. From germline, CDR1 is GTSNPN and CDR2 SVGIG (reference sequence). The CDR3 totals 14 residues. With V trimmed by 4 bases and J by 3 bases, 5 bases remained unmatched. The sequenced part of the CDR3 DNA is TGTGCCTGGAAAAATAGCGGGAGGGTCTACGAG. Translation gives CAWKNSGRVYE. The CDR3 reads in full as CAWKNSGRVYEQYF.

Ten or more counts support this clone. The CDR3 here is CAINSPGQGLPEQYF. The part of the CDR3 DNA that was read is TGTGCCATAAATAGCCCGGGGCAGGGGTTGCCCGAG. The rearrangement uses TRBV10-3 and TRBJ2-7; D perhaps matches TRBD1 (6 bases). The CDR3 end is not reached by the read, which stops 3 residues before it; the germline J gene fills it in. This CDR3 has 15 amino acids. Germline-derived CDR1 and CDR2 are ENHRY and SYGVKD. V was pared by 9 bases and J by 6 bases, with 24 bases between.

This clone occurred many times. Read coverage stops 3 residues before the CDR3 terminus; the germline J gene supplies the remainder. The gene calls are TRBV19 and TRBJ2-3, with 9 nucleotides matching TRBD2. The J segment lost 0 bases and the V segment lost 4 bases, leaving 8 bases of the junction unmatched. CDR1 is LNHDA and CDR2 is SQIVND in the germline V gene (reference sequence). The CDR3 is 17 residues long. The covered CDR3 bases are TGTGCCAGTAGTAGAGTAGCGGGAGCGACTAGCACAGATACG. This translates into CASSRVAGATSTDT. In full, the CDR3 is CASSRVAGATSTDTQYF.

This clone was detected ten times or more. The CDR3 loop reads CATSRAGTSAGGVKNIQYF. The DNA read from the CDR3 is TGTGCCACCAGCAGAGCCGGGACTAGCGCAGGGGGAGTCAAAAACATT. The gene calls are TRBV15 and TRBJ2-4, with TRBD2 matching over 10 bases. The CDR3 extends 3 residues past the end of the read, so its final part is completed from the germline J gene. This CDR3 contains 19 residues. Germline CDR1 LNHNV, CDR2 YYDKDF (reference sequence). V lost 1 base and J lost 3; bases outside the gene matches: 12.

There are many counts of this clone. The CDR3 goes on 3 residues after the read ends, and that part is filled in from the germline J gene. The chain is built from TRBV7-3 and TRBJ1-6, with 7 bases identical to TRBD1. The CDR3 totals 15 residues. The V and J ends lost 0 bases and 10 bases, in that order; junction bases with no gene match: 6. Germline CDR1 is SGHTA and CDR2 is FQGTGA. The CDR3 bases that were read are TGTGCCAGCAGCTTAACCCGGGACAGCAGGTCACCC. Its translation is CASSLTRDSRSP. The entire CDR3 is CASSLTRDSRSPLHF.